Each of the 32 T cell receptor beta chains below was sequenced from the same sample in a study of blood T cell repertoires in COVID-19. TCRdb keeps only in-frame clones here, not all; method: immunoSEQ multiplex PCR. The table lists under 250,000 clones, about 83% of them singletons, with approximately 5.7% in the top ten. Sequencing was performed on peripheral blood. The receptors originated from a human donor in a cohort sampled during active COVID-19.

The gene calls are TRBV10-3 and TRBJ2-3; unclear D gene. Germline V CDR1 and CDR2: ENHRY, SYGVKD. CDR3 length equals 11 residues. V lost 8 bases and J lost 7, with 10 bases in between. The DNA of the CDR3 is TGTGCCATCGGCGGTCTAAATACGCAGTATTTT. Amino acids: CAIGGLNTQYF.

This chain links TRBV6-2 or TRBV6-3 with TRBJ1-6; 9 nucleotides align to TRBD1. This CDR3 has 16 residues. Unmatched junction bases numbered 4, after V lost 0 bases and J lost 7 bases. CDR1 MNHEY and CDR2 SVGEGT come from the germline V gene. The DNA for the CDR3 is TGTGCCAGCAGTTACTCGACAGGGGGTTACAATTCACCCCTCCACTTT. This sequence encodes CASSYSTGGYNSPLHF.

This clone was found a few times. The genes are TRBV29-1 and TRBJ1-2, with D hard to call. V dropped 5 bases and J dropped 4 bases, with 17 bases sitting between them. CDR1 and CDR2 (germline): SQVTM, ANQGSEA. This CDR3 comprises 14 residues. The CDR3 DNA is TGCAGCGTTTCGAGGCCGCTAGAGAGCTATGGCTACACCTTC. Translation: CSVSRPLESYGYTF. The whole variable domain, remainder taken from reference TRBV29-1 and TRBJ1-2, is SAVISQKPSRDICQRGTSLTIQCQVDSQVTMMFWYRQQPGQSLTLIATANQGSEATYESGFVIDKFPISRPNLTFSTLTVSNMSPEDSSIYLCSVSRPLESYGYTFGSGTRLTVV.

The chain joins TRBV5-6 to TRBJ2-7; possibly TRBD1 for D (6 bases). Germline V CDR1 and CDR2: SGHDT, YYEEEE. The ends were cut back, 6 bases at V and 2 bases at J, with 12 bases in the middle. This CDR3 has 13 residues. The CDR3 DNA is TGTGCCAGCAAACGGACAGAAACCTACGAGCAGTACTTC. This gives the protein CASKRTETYEQYF. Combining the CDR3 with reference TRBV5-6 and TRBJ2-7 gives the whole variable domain DAGVTQSPTHLIKTRGQQVTLRCSPKSGHDTVSWYQQALGQGPQFIFQYYEEEERQRGNFPDRFSGHQFPNYSSELNVNALLLGDSALYLCASKRTETYEQYFGPGTRLTVT.

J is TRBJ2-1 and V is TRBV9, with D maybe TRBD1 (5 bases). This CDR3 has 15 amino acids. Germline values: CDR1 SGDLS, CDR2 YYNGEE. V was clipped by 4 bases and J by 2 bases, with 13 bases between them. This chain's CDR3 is CASSLLRGTYNEQFF. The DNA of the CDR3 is TGTGCCAGCAGCCTTCTAAGGGGTACCTACAATGAGCAGTTCTTC.

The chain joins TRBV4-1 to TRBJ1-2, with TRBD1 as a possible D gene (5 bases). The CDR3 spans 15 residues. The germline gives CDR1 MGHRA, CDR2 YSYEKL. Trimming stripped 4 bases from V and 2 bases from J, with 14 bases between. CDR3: CASSPSSEGNYGYTF. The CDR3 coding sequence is TGCGCCAGCAGCCCATCCTCGGAGGGGAACTATGGCTACACCTTC.

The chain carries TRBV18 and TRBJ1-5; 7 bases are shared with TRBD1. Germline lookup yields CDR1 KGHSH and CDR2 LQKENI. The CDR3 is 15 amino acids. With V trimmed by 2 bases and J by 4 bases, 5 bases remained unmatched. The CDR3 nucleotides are TGTGCCAGCTCACCAGATAGGGGGCAGAATCAGCCCCAGCATTTT. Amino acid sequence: CASSPDRGQNQPQHF. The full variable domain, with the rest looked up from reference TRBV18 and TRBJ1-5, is NAGVMQNPRHLVRRRGQEARLRCSPMKGHSHVYWYRQLPEEGLKFMVYLQKENIIDESGMPKERFSAEFPKEGPSILRIQQVVRGDSAAYFCASSPDRGQNQPQHFGDGTRLSIL.

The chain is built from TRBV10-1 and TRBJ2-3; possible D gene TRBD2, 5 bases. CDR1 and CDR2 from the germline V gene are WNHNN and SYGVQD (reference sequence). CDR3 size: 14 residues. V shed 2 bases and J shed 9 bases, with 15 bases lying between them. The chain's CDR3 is CASSEGRLEATQYF. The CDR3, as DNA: TGCGCCAGCAGTGAGGGCAGATTGGAGGCAACGCAGTATTTT.

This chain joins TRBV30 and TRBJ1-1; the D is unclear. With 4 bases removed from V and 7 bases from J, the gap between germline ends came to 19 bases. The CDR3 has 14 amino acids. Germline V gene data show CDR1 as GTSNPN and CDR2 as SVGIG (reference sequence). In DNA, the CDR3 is TGTGCCTGGAAGGCTTCGGGGAGAGGCGTTGAAGCTTTCTTT. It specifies CAWKASGRGVEAFF.

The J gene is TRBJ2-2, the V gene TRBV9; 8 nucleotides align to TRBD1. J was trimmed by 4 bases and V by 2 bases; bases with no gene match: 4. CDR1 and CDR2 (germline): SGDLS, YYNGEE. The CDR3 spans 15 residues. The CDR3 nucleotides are TGTGCCAGCAGCGTCGGACAGGGCGGCACCGGGGAGCTGTTTTTT. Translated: CASSVGQGGTGELFF.

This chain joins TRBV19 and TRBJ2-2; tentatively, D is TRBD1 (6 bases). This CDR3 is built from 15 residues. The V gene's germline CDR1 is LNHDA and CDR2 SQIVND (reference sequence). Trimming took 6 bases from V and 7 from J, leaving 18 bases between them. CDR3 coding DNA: TGTGCCAGTAGCCCTAGGGGGAAAGCGGACGGGGAGCTGTTTTTT. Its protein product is CASSPRGKADGELFF.

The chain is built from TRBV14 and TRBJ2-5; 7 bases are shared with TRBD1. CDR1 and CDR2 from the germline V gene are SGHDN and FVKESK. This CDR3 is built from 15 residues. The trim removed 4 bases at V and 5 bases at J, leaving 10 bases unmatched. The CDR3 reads CASSRIQGRRETQYF. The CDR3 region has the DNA TGTGCCAGCAGCCGTATACAGGGGCGGAGGGAGACCCAGTACTTC.

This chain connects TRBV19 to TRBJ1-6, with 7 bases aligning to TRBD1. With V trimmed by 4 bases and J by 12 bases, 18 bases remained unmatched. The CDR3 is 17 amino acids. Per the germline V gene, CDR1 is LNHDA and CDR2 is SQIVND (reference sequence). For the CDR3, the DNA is TGTGCCAGTAGTACTCCTTCCAGGACAGGCCCCTGGGGACCCCTCCACTTT. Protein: CASSTPSRTGPWGPLHF.

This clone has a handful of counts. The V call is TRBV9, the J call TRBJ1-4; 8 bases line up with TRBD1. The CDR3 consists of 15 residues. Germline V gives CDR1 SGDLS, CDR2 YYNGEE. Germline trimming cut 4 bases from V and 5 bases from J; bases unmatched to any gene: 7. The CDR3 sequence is CASSSGQGSNEKLFF. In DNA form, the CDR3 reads TGTGCCAGCAGCTCCGGACAGGGAAGCAATGAAAAACTGTTTTTT.

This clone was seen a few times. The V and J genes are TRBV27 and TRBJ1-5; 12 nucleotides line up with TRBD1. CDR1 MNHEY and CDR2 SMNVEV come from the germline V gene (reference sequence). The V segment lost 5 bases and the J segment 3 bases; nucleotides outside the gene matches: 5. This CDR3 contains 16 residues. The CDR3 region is CASSDGTGGFNQPQHF. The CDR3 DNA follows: TGTGCCAGCAGTGATGGGACAGGGGGCTTCAATCAGCCCCAGCATTTT.

For the CDR3, the DNA is TGTGCCAGTAGTGACAGGGTCGGAGAGACCCAGTACTTC. Translating gives CASSDRVGETQYF. V is TRBV19 and J is TRBJ2-5; 7 nucleotides agree with TRBD1. The germline CDR1 and CDR2 sequences are LNHDA and SQIVND (reference sequence). The CDR3 length is 13 residues. Losses at the gene ends were 5 bases for V and 4 bases for J; bases not matched to a gene: 4.

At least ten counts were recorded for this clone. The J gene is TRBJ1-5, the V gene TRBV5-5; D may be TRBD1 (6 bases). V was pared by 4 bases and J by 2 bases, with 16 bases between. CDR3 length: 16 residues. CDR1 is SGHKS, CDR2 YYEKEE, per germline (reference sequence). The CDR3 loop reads CASSPFTGMGNQPQHF. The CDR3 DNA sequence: TGTGCCAGCAGCCCGTTTACAGGGATGGGCAATCAGCCCCAGCATTTT. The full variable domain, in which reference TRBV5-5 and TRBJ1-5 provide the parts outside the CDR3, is DAGVTQSPTHLIKTRGQQVTLRCSPISGHKSVSWYQQVLGQGPQFIFQYYEKEERGRGNFPDRFSARQFPNYSSELNVNALLLGDSALYLCASSPFTGMGNQPQHFGDGTRLSIL.

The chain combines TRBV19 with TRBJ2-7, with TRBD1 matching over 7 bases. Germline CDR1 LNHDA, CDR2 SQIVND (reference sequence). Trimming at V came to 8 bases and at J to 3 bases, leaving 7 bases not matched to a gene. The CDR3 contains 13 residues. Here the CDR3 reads CASRRDRHYEQYF. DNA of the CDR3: TGTGCCAGTCGCCGGGACAGACACTACGAGCAGTACTTC.

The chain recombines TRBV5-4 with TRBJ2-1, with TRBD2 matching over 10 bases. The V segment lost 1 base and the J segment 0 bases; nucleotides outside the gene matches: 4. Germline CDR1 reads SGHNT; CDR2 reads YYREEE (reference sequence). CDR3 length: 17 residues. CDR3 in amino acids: CASSLTSGTDSYNEQFF. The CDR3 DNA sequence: TGTGCCAGCAGCTTGACTAGCGGGACCGACTCCTACAATGAGCAGTTCTTC.

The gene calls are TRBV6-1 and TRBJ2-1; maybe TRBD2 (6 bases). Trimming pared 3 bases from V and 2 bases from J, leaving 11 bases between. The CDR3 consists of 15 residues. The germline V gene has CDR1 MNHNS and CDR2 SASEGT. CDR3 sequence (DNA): TGTGCCAGCAGTGACGGGACTCGCCCCTACAATGAGCAGTTCTTC. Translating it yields CASSDGTRPYNEQFF.

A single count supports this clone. The CDR3 sequence: CSARRGRQETQYF. The DNA of the CDR3 is TGCAGCGCCAGAAGGGGTAGGCAAGAGACCCAGTACTTC. The rearrangement uses TRBV29-1 and TRBJ2-5, with a tentative D call TRBD1 (5 bases). The germline V gene has CDR1 SQVTM and CDR2 ANQGSEA. The CDR3 contains 13 residues. Trimming pared 7 bases from V and 2 bases from J, leaving 14 bases between.

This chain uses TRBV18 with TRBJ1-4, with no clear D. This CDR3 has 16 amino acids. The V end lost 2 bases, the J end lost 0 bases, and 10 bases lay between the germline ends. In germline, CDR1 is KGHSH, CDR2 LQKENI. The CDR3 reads CASSPVAAATNEKLFF. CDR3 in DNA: TGTGCCAGCTCACCAGTGGCGGCGGCAACTAATGAAAAACTGTTTTTT. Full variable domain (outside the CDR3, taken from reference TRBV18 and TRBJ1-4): NAGVMQNPRHLVRRRGQEARLRCSPMKGHSHVYWYRQLPEEGLKFMVYLQKENIIDESGMPKERFSAEFPKEGPSILRIQQVVRGDSAAYFCASSPVAAATNEKLFFGSGTQLSVL.

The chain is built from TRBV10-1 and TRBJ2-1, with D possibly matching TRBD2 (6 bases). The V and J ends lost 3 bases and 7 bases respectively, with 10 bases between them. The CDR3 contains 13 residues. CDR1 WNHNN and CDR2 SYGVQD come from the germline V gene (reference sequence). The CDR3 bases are TGCGCCAGCAGTGAAGGAGGGATTAATGAGCAGTTCTTC. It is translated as CASSEGGINEQFF.

The CDR3 nucleotides are TGTGCCACCAGCAGAGATCCTAGCACAGATACGCAGTATTTT. This codes for CATSRDPSTDTQYF. The chain joins TRBV15 to TRBJ2-3; D gene uncertain. The CDR3 is made up of 14 amino acids. Germline assignment: CDR1 LNHNV and CDR2 YYDKDF (reference sequence). V shed 0 bases and J shed 0 bases, with 4 bases lying between them.

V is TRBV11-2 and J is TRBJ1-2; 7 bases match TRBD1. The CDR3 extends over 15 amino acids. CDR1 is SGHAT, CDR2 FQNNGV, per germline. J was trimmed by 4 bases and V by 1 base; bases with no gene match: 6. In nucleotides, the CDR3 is TGTGCCAGCAGCTTAGCGATAGGGGGCGTCTATGGCTACACCTTC. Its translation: CASSLAIGGVYGYTF. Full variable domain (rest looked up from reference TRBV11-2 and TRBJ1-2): EAGVAQSPRYKIIEKRQSVAFWCNPISGHATLYWYQQILGQGPKLLIQFQNNGVVDDSQLPKDRFSAERLKGVDSTLKIQPAKLEDSAVYLCASSLAIGGVYGYTFGSGTRLTVV.

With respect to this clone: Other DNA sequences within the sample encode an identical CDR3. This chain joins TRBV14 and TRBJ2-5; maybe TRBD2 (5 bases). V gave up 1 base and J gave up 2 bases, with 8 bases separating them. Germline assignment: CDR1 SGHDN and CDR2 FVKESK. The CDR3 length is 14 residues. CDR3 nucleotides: TGTGCCAGCAGCCAAGTCCGAGGGCAAGAGACCCAGTACTTC. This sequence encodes CASSQVRGQETQYF.

The CDR3 loop is CASSSLASQETQYF. The DNA for the CDR3 is TGTGCCAGCAGCTCTCTAGCGAGCCAAGAGACCCAGTACTTC. The chain recombines TRBV7-3 with TRBJ2-5; D perhaps matches TRBD2 (6 bases). The germline V gene encodes CDR1 SGHTA and CDR2 FQGTGA. Trimming stripped 4 bases from V and 1 base from J, with 10 bases between. The CDR3 has 14 amino acids. The complete variable domain, with remaining parts taken from reference TRBV7-3 and TRBJ2-5, reads GAGVSQTPSNKVTEKGKYVELRCDPISGHTALYWYRQSLGQGPEFLIYFQGTGAADDSGLPNDRFFAVRPEGSVSTLKIQRTERGDSAVYLCASSSLASQETQYFGPGTRLLVL.

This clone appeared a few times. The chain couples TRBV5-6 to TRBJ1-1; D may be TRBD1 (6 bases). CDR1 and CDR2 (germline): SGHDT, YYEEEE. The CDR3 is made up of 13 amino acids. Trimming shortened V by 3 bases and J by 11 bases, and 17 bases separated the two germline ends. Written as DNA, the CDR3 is TGTGCCAGCAGCTCTAGGGCCCGCCAGGGGGCTTTCTTT. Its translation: CASSSRARQGAFF.

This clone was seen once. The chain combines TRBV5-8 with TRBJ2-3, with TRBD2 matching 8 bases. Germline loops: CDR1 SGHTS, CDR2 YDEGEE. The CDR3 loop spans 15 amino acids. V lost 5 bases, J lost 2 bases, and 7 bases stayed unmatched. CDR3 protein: CASRGFGRDTDTQYF. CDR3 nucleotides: TGTGCCAGCAGAGGTTTCGGGAGGGACACAGATACGCAGTATTTT. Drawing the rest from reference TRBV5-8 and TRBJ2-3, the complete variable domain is EAGVTQSPTHLIKTRGQQATLRCSPISGHTSVYWYQQALGLGLQFLLWYDEGEERNRGNFPPRFSGRQFPNYSSELNVNALELEDSALYLCASRGFGRDTDTQYFGPGTRLTVL.

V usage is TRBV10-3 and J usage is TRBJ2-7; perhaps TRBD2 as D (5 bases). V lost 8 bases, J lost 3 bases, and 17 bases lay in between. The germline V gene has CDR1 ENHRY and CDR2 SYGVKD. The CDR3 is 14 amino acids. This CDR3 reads CAILSIDGGYEQYF. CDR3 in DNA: TGTGCCATCTTAAGCATCGACGGAGGCTACGAGCAGTACTTC.

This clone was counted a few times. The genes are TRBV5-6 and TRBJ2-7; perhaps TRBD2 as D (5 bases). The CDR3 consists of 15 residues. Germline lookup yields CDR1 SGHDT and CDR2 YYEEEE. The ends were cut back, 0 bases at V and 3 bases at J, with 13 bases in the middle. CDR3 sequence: CASSLEGVRGYEQYF. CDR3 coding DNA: TGTGCCAGCAGCTTGGAGGGAGTTAGAGGCTACGAGCAGTACTTC.

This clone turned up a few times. The CDR3 protein is CASSLERAHGYTF. The CDR3 region has the DNA TGTGCCAGCAGCTTAGAGAGAGCACATGGCTACACCTTC. The V call is TRBV11-2, the J call TRBJ1-2; D gene ambiguous. There are 13 residues in the CDR3. Trimming took 0 bases from V and 6 from J, leaving 8 bases between them. Germline lookup yields CDR1 SGHAT and CDR2 FQNNGV.